This TCR beta chain was found in a study of CD4 T cells in relation to SARS-CoV-2 and coronaviruses. Background on the study: PBMCs were cultured with antigen for roughly 10 days before TCR beta sequencing. Negative control cultures got HIV-1 Nef peptides or no peptide. Study-wide results and caveats: This crossreactivity analysis covered spike protein alone, no other viral proteins. Pre-pandemic and post-infection samples never came from the same donor.

Before the COVID-19 pandemic, during about 2011-2019, CD4+ T cells were taken from unexposed donors. CD4+ T cells were isolated from the cells after more than nine days of culture. Comment on this clone: Its specificity is not known.

Per germline, CDR1 LNHDA and CDR2 SQIVND (reference sequence). The CDR3 is 13 residues long. V was shortened by 4 bases and J by 2 bases, with 8 bases between the two germline ends. The method was immunoSEQ multiplex PCR; TCRdb's version includes in-frame clones alone and lacks a portion of them. The repertoire holds tens of thousands of clones, with about two thirds as singletons. The chain has TRBV19 and TRBJ1-1; D possibly corresponds to TRBD1 (6 bases). The sample was CD4+ T cells from PBMCs, cultured in vitro. This clonotype was sampled from a human donor in good health. The CDR3 region is CASSTQGNTEAFF. As DNA, the CDR3 is TGTGCCAGTAGTACACAGGGCAACACTGAAGCTTTCTTT.